What follows are 12 T cell receptor beta chains derived from one specimen sequenced in a study of cytomegalovirus exposure and HLA in healthy donors (dated by TCRdb to about 2017). Libraries were built with the immunoSEQ multiplex PCR assay. The multiplex PCR relied on a mix of 60 forward primers for TCR Vbeta segments and 13 reverse primers for TCR Jbeta segments. TCRdb's version of the immuneACCESS table is confined to in-frame rearrangements and falls short of the full clone set. An unresolved V gene accounts for under half of the shortfall where checked; the remainder is of unknown origin. This sample holds roughly 84,000 clones; 70% to 80% were observed only once. The ten largest clones capture around 15% of the sample. Sequencing used PBMCs. Source of these receptors: a human donor in good health.

The chain links TRBV5-4 to TRBJ2-3, with a tentative D call TRBD2 (5 bases). V lost 0 bases and J lost 5, with 10 bases in between. CDR3 length: 14 residues. From germline, CDR1 is SGHNT and CDR2 YYREEE (reference sequence). CDR3 loop: CASSLVWGEDTQYF. In DNA, the CDR3 is TGTGCCAGCAGCTTGGTCTGGGGAGAAGATACGCAGTATTTT.

This clone was found once. The chain uses TRBV9 and TRBJ2-5, with 8 bases matching TRBD1. CDR1 is SGDLS and CDR2 is YYNGEE in the germline V gene. J was trimmed by 1 base and V by 2 bases; bases with no gene match: 1. The CDR3 is made up of 14 amino acids. CDR3 residues: CASSVDRAQETQYF. CDR3 nucleotide sequence: TGTGCCAGCAGCGTGGACAGGGCCCAAGAGACCCAGTACTTC.

The chain employs TRBV12-5 and TRBJ2-5, with 10 bases lining up with TRBD2. The CDR3 extends over 15 amino acids. Per germline, CDR1 LGHNT and CDR2 FRNRAP. The ends lost 5 bases at V and 0 bases at J; junction bases unmatched: 3. CDR3 protein: CASGGGLAYQETQYF. CDR3 DNA sequence: TGTGCTAGTGGTGGGGGACTAGCGTACCAAGAGACCCAGTACTTC.

V usage is TRBV19 and J usage is TRBJ1-5; a possible D gene is TRBD1 (6 bases). Germline CDR1 and CDR2: LNHDA and SQIVND (reference sequence). Trimming removed 6 bases at V and 2 bases at J, with 14 bases between. The CDR3 totals 15 residues. CDR3 in DNA: TGTGCCAGTAGCCTGGGACACACGGGCAATCAGCCCCAGCATTTT. It encodes CASSLGHTGNQPQHF.

As DNA, the CDR3 is TGCGCCAGCAGCCAAGAGATACAGCTGAACACTGAAGCTTTCTTT. Translated: CASSQEIQLNTEAFF. The rearrangement links TRBV4-1 to TRBJ1-1; D not certain. Germline loops: CDR1 MGHRA, CDR2 YSYEKL. The ends were cut back, 0 bases at V and 0 bases at J, with 8 bases in the middle. The CDR3 is made up of 15 amino acids.

J is TRBJ2-7 and V is TRBV11-2; D is perhaps TRBD1 (5 bases). This CDR3 comprises 13 residues. Germline V lookup: CDR1 SGHAT, CDR2 FQNNGV. V shed 5 bases and J shed 2 bases, with 10 bases lying between them. CDR3 in DNA: TGTGCCAGCAGCCGGACGGACACCTACGAGCAGTACTTC. As protein: CASSRTDTYEQYF.

The rearrangement links TRBV2 to TRBJ1-5, with 9 bases that match TRBD1. From germline, CDR1 is SNHLY and CDR2 FYNNEI. The V and J ends lost 5 bases and 4 bases, in that order; junction bases with no gene match: 3. This CDR3 is 14 amino acids long. The CDR3 is CASSQDRGNQPQHF. CDR3 nucleotide sequence: TGTGCCAGCAGTCAGGACAGGGGAAATCAGCCCCAGCATTTT.

This chain uses TRBV18 with TRBJ2-3; D is undetermined. The V end lost 2 bases, the J end lost 2 bases, and 8 bases lay between the germline ends. CDR3 length equals 14 residues. CDR1 and CDR2 from the germline V gene are KGHSH and LQKENI. CDR3 DNA sequence: TGTGCCAGCTCACCAGAGAGTTACACAGATACGCAGTATTTT. Protein sequence: CASSPESYTDTQYF.

The chain is built from TRBV19 and TRBJ2-5, with 11 bases aligning to TRBD2. The V and J ends lost 5 bases and 1 base, in that order; junction bases with no gene match: 3. Looked up from germline, CDR1 is LNHDA and CDR2 is SQIVND (reference sequence). The CDR3 sequence is 15 residues long. CDR3 protein: CASSALAGGQETQYF. As DNA, the CDR3 is TGTGCCAGTAGTGCCCTAGCGGGGGGCCAAGAGACCCAGTACTTC.

The chain carries TRBV18 and TRBJ2-5; 7 positions match TRBD1. Germline trimming cut 6 bases from V and 4 bases from J; bases unmatched to any gene: 5. The CDR3 has 13 amino acids. Germline CDR1 reads KGHSH; CDR2 reads LQKENI. The CDR3 DNA sequence: TGTGCCAGCTCGGAACGACAGGGAGAGACCCAGTACTTC. This sequence encodes CASSERQGETQYF. Full variable domain (missing parts from reference TRBV18 and TRBJ2-5): NAGVMQNPRHLVRRRGQEARLRCSPMKGHSHVYWYRQLPEEGLKFMVYLQKENIIDESGMPKERFSAEFPKEGPSILRIQQVVRGDSAAYFCASSERQGETQYFGPGTRLLVL.

The V call is TRBV28, the J call TRBJ2-7; no clear D. CDR3 length: 14 amino acids. V was trimmed by 2 bases and J by 1 base, leaving 9 bases between them. Germline V gene data show CDR1 as MDHEN and CDR2 as SYDVKM. The CDR3 region has the DNA TGTGCCAGCAGTTTACATCCGGGTTCCTACGAGCAGTACTTC. Translating gives CASSLHPGSYEQYF.

The gene calls are TRBV6-5 and TRBJ1-2, with D possibly TRBD1 on 6 matching bases. Germline V gene lookup returns CDR1 MNHEY and CDR2 SVGAGI. The V gene lost 5 bases and the J gene lost 6 bases, with 10 bases spanning the gap. The length of the CDR3 is 12 residues. CDR3 in amino acids: CASSPGVDGYTF. In DNA, the CDR3 is TGTGCCAGCAGTCCAGGGGTCGATGGCTACACCTTC.